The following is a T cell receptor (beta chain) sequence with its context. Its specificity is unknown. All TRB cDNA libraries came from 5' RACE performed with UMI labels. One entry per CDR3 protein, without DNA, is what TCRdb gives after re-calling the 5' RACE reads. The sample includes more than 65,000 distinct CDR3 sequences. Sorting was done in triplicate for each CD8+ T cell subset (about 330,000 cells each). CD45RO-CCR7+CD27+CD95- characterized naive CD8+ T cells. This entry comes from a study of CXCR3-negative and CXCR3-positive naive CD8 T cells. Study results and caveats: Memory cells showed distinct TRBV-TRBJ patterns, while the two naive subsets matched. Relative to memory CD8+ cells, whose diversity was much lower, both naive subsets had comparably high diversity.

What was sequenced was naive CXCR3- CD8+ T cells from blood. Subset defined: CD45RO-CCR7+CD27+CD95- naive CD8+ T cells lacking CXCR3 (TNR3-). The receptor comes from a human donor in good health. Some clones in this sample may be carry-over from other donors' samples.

The CDR3 is CAWSPPTGLSYEQYF. V gene TRBV30 combines with J gene TRBJ2-7; TCRdb gives TRBD1 as the D gene, but with no DNA this cannot be confirmed. The CDR3 length is 15 residues. CDR1 GTSNPN and CDR2 SVGIG come from the germline V gene (reference sequence).